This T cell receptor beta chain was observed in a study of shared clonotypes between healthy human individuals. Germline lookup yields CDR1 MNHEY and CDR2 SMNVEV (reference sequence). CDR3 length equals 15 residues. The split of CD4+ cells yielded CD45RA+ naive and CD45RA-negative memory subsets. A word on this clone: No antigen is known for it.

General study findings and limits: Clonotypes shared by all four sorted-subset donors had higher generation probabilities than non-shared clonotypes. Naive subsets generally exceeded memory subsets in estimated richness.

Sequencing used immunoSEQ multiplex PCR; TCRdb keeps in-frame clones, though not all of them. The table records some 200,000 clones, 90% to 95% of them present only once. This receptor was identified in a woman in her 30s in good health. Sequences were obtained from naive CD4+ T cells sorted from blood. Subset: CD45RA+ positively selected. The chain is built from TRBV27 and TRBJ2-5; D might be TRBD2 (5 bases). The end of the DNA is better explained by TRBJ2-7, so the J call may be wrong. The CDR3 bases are TGTGCCAGCAGCTTAGAGGGTTTTAAGACCTACGAGCAGTACTTC. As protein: CASSLEGFKTYEQYF.